These 14 T cell receptor beta chains came from one sample sequenced in a study of molecular identifiers for immune sequencing clone quantification. TCRdb ran MiXCR on the PCR reads and lists one entry per CDR3 protein. The profile covers approximately 97,000 distinct CDR3 sequences, with roughly 24% appearing a single time and 0.85% to 1% taken by the ten largest. Sequencing was done on a sample of naive CD8+ T cells from blood, with Jurkat cell RNA spiked in. As for subset: FACS-sorted CD8+CD4-CCR7+CD45RA+ naive T cells. The receptors here all came from a human donor in good health. Some libraries in this study had Jurkat cell RNA spiked in.

The table lists this clonotype with a few counts. This sequence joins TRBV7-3 and TRBJ2-1; 7 bases line up with TRBD1. Germline V gene sequence: CDR1 SGHTA, CDR2 FQGTGA. Trimming at V came to 1 base and at J to 4 bases, leaving 4 bases not matched to a gene. The CDR3 runs to 15 residues. The CDR3 protein is CASSLMGQPYNEQFF. The CDR3 DNA reads TGTGCCAGCAGCTTAATGGGACAGCCTTACAATGAGCAGTTCTTC. The full variable domain, rest sourced from reference TRBV7-3 and TRBJ2-1, is GAGVSQTPSNKVTEKGKYVELRCDPISGHTALYWYRQSLGQGPEFLIYFQGTGAADDSGLPNDRFFAVRPEGSVSTLKIQRTERGDSAVYLCASSLMGQPYNEQFFGPGTRLTVL.

Of note for this clonotype: The conserved closing phenylalanine or tryptophan is absent in this CDR3, likely reflecting a read error. The chain recombines TRBV13 with TRBJ2-3; TRBD2 agrees at 12 bases. Losses at the gene ends were 2 bases for V and 3 bases for J; bases not matched to a gene: 3. The CDR3 covers 16 residues. Germline CDR1 PRHDT, CDR2 FYEKMQ (reference sequence). CDR3: CASSLRTSGDTDTQYY. As DNA, the CDR3 is TGTGCCAGCAGCTTACGGACTAGCGGGGATACAGATACGCAGTATTAT.

To note about this clonotype: Given a much more abundant clone one base away, this may be a read error. The chain joins TRBV4-3 to TRBJ2-7, with a tentative D call TRBD1 (5 bases). CDR1 is LGHNA and CDR2 is YSLEER in the germline V gene. Deletions cut 4 bases from V and 2 bases from J, with 15 bases between. The CDR3 spans 15 residues. CDR3 residues: CASSLGRASAYEQYF. The DNA for the CDR3 is TGCGCCAGCAGCCTGGGCAGGGCGTCGGCCTACGAGCAGTACTTC.

The gene calls are TRBV27 and TRBJ1-4, with D maybe TRBD1 (5 bases). The CDR3 has 11 residues. CDR1 is MNHEY, CDR2 SMNVEV, per germline (reference sequence). Trimming shortened V by 5 bases and J by 15 bases, and 13 bases separated the two germline ends. This CDR3 reads CASSNGGLMFF. The CDR3 bases are TGTGCCAGCAGTAACGGGGGACTTATGTTTTTT.

Comments on this clonotype: This clone may be a read error of a much larger clone one base away. The chain has TRBV6-5 and TRBJ2-7; TRBD1 agrees at 8 bases. Germline V CDR1 and CDR2: MNHEY, SVGAGI. V was clipped by 7 bases and J by 2 bases; unmatched bases: 4. CDR3 length: 13 residues. This CDR3 reads CASNSGQAYEQYF. Here the CDR3 DNA reads TGTGCCAGCAATTCGGGACAGGCCTACGAGCAGTACTTC.

For this clonotype: A junction end diverges from the germline sequence, so it may reflect a read error. V is TRBV19 and J is TRBJ2-1, with no clear D. Germline CDR1 LNHDA, CDR2 SQIVND (reference sequence). The CDR3 has 15 residues. CDR3: CASSIGSFSYSEQFF. The CDR3, as DNA: TGTGCCAGTAGTATCGGGTCGTTCTCCTACAGTGAGCAGTTCTTC.

This clonotype was picked up many times. The chain carries TRBV4-3 and TRBJ2-3; 8 nucleotides match TRBD2. The V and J ends lost 2 bases and 0 bases, in that order; junction bases with no gene match: 10. CDR3 length: 18 residues. Germline assignment: CDR1 LGHNA and CDR2 YSLEER. For the CDR3, the DNA is TGCGCCAGCAGCCAAAGCGGGGCTAGCGGGCTTAGCACAGATACGCAGTATTTT. It encodes CASSQSGASGLSTDTQYF.

The chain uses TRBV27 and TRBJ2-2; D unclear. V was trimmed by 3 bases and J by 5 bases, leaving 4 bases between them. The CDR3 loop spans 12 amino acids. The V gene's germline CDR1 is MNHEY and CDR2 SMNVEV (reference sequence). This CDR3 reads CASSFQTGELFF. The CDR3 DNA sequence: TGTGCCAGCAGTTTTCAAACCGGGGAGCTGTTTTTT.

This clonotype was seen only a few times. The chain employs TRBV6-2 or TRBV6-3 and TRBJ2-1; 7 bases are shared with TRBD2. Germline-derived CDR1 and CDR2 are MNHEY and SVGEGT. The CDR3 is made up of 15 amino acids. V shed 5 bases and J 2 bases; nucleotides not matched to a gene: 6. DNA of the CDR3: TGTGCCAGCAGTCTGGTGGCGGGAGCCTACAATGAGCAGTTCTTC. Its translation is CASSLVAGAYNEQFF.

There are a few counts of this clonotype. This rearrangement joins TRBV27 to TRBJ1-2; tentatively, D is TRBD1 (6 bases). V was clipped by 0 bases and J by 4 bases, with 9 bases between them. This CDR3 is built from 14 residues. Germline assignment: CDR1 MNHEY and CDR2 SMNVEV (reference sequence). The CDR3 is CASSLSGTSYGYTF. The CDR3, as DNA: TGTGCCAGCAGTTTATCAGGGACAAGCTATGGCTACACCTTC.

A word on this clonotype: Just one base apart from a much larger clone, this may be a read error. The CDR3 region is CTSAQGVNYGYTF. CDR3 nucleotide sequence: TGTACCAGCGCTCAAGGAGTGAACTATGGCTACACCTTC. J is TRBJ1-2 and V is TRBV6-2 or TRBV6-3; D gene unclear. CDR1 MNHEY and CDR2 SVGEGT come from the germline V gene. The CDR3 spans 13 residues.

This clonotype was found many times. V and J are TRBV6-2 or TRBV6-3 and TRBJ1-5; D is unresolved. The ends were cut back, 6 bases at V and 0 bases at J, with 9 bases in the middle. Germline CDR1 MNHEY, CDR2 SVGEGT. The CDR3 is 14 amino acids. The CDR3 DNA follows: TGTGCCAGCAGCCATCTTATTAGCAATCAGCCCCAGCATTTT. Amino acid sequence: CASSHLISNQPQHF.

By sample fraction, this clonotype is medium-sized. This chain connects TRBV4-1 to TRBJ2-3, with 8 bases identical to TRBD1. Germline CDR1 reads MGHRA; CDR2 reads YSYEKL. The CDR3 is 14 residues long. After removal of 5 bases from V and 4 bases from J, the junction contained 5 bases not matched to a gene. Here the CDR3 reads CASSSGQGADTQYF. The CDR3 DNA follows: TGCGCCAGCAGCTCAGGACAGGGAGCAGATACGCAGTATTTT.

This clonotype appeared many times. V is TRBV12-3 or TRBV12-4 and J is TRBJ2-4; TRBD1 aligns across 7 bases. The CDR3 has 15 residues. Trimming cost V 4 bases and J 2 bases; bases outside gene matches: 5. The CDR3 loop is CASSSTGATKNIQYF. Written as DNA, the CDR3 is TGTGCCAGCAGTTCCACAGGGGCAACCAAAAACATTCAGTACTTC.